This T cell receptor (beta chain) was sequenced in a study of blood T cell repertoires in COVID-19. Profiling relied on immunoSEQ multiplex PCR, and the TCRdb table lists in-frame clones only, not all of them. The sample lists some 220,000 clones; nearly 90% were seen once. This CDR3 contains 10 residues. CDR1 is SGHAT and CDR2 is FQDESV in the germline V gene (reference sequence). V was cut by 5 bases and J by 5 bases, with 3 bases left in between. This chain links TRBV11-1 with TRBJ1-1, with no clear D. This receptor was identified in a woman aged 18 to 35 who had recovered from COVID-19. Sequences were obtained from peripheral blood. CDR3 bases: TGTGCCAGCAGCCTTACTGAAGCTTTCTTT. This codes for CASSLTEAFF.